This record looks at one T cell receptor beta chain sequence and its context. Assay: immunoSEQ multiplex PCR; the TCRdb copy retains only in-frame clones and omits some. The sample records 70,000 to 80,000 clones, roughly 94% being singletons. This record comes from a study of T cell changes during pregnancy in multiple sclerosis. Germline V gives CDR1 ENHRY, CDR2 SYGVKD. Between the trimmed V and J ends, which lost 2 bases and 9 bases, there was a span of 13 bases. This CDR3 spans 14 amino acids. The sample in question was peripheral blood, obtained in the third trimester of pregnancy. The TCR sequence derives from a female donor with multiple sclerosis, enrolled in a pregnancy study. The rearrangement uses TRBV10-3 and TRBJ1-4; a possible D gene is TRBD1 (5 bases). The chain's CDR3 is CAISETGGAKKLFF. The CDR3 nucleotides read TGTGCCATCAGTGAGACGGGTGGGGCTAAAAAACTGTTTTTT.